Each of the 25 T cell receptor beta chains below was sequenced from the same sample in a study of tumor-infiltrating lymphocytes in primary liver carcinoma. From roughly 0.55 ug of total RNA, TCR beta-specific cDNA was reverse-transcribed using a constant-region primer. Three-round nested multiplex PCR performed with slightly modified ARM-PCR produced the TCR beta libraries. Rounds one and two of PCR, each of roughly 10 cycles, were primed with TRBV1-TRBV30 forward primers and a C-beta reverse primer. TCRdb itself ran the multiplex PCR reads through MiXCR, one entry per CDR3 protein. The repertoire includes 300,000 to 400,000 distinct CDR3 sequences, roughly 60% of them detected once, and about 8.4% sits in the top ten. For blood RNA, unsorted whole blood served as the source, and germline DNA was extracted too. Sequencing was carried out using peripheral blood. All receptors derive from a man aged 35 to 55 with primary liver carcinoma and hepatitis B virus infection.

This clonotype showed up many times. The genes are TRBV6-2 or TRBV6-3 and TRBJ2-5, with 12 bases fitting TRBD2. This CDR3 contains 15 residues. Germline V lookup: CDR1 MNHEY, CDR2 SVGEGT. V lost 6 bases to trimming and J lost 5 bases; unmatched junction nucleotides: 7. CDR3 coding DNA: TGTGCCAGCAGGCGACTAGCGGGAGTCGGCGAGACCCAGTACTTC. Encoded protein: CASRRLAGVGETQYF.

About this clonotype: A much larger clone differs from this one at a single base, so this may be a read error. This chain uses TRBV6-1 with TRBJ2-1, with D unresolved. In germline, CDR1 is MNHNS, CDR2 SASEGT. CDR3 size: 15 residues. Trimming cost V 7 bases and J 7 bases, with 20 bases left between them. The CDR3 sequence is CASMTLSGLGNEQFF. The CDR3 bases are TGTGCCAGCATGACTCTCTCGGGCCTGGGGAATGAGCAGTTCTTC.

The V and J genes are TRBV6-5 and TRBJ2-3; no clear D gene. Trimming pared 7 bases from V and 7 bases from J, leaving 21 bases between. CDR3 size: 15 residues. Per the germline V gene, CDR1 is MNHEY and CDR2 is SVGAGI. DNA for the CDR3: TGTGCCAGCACAAGGAGTCGGGCTAAGGGATATACGCAGTATTTT. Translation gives CASTRSRAKGYTQYF.

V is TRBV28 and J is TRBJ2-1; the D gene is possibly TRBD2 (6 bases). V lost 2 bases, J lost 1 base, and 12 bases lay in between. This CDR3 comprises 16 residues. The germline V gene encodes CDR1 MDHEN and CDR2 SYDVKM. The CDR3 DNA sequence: TGTGCCAGCAGTTTAACTGACGGGAGTTCCTACAATGAGCAGTTCTTC. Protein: CASSLTDGSSYNEQFF.

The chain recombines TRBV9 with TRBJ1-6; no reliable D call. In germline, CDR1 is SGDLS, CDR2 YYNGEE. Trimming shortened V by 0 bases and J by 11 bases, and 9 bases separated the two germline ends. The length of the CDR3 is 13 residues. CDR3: CASSVVGGPPLHF. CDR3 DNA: TGTGCCAGCAGCGTAGTTGGAGGGCCACCCCTCCACTTT.

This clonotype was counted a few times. CDR3 in DNA: TGTGCCAGCAGCCGCACCGGGCAGGGGGTCGAAGAGACCCAGTACTTC. Translation gives CASSRTGQGVEETQYF. This chain uses TRBV4-2 with TRBJ2-5; 7 positions match TRBD1. The CDR3 has 16 amino acids. Trimming at V came to 4 bases and at J to 3 bases, leaving 11 bases not matched to a gene. Germline CDR1 and CDR2: LGHNA and YNFKEQ.

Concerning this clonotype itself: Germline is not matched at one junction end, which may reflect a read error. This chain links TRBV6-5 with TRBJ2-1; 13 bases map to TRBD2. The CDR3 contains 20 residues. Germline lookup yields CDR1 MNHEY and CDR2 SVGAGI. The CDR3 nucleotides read TGTGCCGGCAGTTTCATGACAGGGGGCGTTTGGACTAGCGGGAGAAGTGAGCAGTTCTTC. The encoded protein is CAGSFMTGGVWTSGRSEQFF.

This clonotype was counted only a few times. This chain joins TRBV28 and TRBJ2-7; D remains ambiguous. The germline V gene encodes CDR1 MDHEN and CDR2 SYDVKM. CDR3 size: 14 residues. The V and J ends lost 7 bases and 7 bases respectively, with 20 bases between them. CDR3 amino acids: CASTTYYPALEQYF. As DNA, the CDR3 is TGTGCCAGCACCACGTACTATCCGGCGTTGGAGCAGTACTTC.

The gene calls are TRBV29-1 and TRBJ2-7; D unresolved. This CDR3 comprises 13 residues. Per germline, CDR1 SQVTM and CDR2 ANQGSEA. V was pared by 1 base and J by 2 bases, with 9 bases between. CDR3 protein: CSVEGINAYEQYF. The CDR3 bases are TGCAGCGTTGAAGGGATAAACGCCTACGAGCAGTACTTC.

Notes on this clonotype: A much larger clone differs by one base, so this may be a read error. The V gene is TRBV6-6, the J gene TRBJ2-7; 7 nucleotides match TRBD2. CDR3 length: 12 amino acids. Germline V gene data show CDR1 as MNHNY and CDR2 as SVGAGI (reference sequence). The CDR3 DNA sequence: TGTGCCAGCACGGGCGGGAGCGGCGAGCAGCACTTC. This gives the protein CASTGGSGEQHF.

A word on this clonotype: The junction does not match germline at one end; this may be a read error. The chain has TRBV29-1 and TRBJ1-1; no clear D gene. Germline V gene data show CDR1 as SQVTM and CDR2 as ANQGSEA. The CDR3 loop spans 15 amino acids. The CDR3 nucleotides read TGCAGCGTCAACTGGGGTTGGGGAATGAATACTGAAGCTTTCTTT. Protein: CSVNWGWGMNTEAFF.

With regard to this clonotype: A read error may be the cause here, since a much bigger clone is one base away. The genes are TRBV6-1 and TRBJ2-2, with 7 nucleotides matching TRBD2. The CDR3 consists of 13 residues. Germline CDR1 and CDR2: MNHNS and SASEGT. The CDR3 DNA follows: TGTGCCGGCAGCGGACTAGAGGCCGGGGAGCTGTTTTTT. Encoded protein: CAGSGLEAGELFF.

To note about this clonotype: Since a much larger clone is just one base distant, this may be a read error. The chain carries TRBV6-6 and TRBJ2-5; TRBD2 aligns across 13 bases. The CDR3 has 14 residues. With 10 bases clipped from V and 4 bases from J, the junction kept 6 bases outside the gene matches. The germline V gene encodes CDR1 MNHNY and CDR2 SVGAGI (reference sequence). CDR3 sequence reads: CANLGLAGVETQYF. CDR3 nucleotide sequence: TGTGCCAACCTCGGACTAGCGGGAGTAGAGACCCAGTACTTC.

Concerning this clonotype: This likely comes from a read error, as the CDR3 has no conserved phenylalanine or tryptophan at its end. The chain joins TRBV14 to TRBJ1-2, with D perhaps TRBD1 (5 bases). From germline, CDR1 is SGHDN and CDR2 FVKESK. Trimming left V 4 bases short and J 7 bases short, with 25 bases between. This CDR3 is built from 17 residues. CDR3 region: CASSLGGEPNAAIGYTS. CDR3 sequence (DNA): TGTGCCAGCAGCCTGGGGGGGGAGCCGAATGCTGCCATTGGCTACACCTCC.

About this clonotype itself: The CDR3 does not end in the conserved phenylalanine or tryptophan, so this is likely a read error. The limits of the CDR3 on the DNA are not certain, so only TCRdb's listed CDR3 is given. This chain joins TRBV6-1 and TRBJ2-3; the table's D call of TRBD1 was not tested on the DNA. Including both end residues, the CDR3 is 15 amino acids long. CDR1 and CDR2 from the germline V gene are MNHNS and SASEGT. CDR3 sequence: CASSVTGFSTDTQYL.

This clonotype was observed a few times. CDR3 loop: CASSLAQDYEQYF. The CDR3 bases are TGTGCCAGCTCCCTTGCCCAAGACTACGAGCAGTACTTC. J is TRBJ2-7 and V is TRBV18, with D hard to call. Per germline, CDR1 KGHSH and CDR2 LQKENI. Trimming pared 6 bases from V and 3 bases from J, leaving 12 bases between. CDR3 length: 13 amino acids.

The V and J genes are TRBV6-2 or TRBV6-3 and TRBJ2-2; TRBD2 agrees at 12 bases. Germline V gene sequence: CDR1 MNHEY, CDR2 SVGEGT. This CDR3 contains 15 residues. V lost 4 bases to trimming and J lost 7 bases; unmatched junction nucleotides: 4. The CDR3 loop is CASSLRLAGDGELFF. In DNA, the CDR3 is TGTGCCAGCAGTTTGAGACTAGCGGGAGACGGGGAGCTGTTTTTT.

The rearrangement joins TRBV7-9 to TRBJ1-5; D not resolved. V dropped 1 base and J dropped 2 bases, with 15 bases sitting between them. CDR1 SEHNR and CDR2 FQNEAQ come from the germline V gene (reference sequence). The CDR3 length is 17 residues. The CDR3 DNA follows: TGTGCCAGCAGCTTAGTGCTTGGAGGTAGCGGCAATCAGCCCCAGCATTTT. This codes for CASSLVLGGSGNQPQHF.

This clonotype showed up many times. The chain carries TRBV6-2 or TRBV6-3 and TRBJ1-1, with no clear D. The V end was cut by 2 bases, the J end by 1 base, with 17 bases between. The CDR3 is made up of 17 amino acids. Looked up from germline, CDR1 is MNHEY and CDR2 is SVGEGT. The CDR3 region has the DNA TGTGCCAGCAGTTACCCTAACGCCGGGCCCAGGAACACTGAAGCTTTCTTT. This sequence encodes CASSYPNAGPRNTEAFF.

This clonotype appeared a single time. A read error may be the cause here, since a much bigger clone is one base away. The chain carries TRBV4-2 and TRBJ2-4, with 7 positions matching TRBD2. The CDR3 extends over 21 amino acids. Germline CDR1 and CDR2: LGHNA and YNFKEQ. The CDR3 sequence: CASSHLRGGGEAPGAKNTQYF. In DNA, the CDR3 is TGTGCCAGCAGCCATCTTCGGGGCGGGGGAGAGGCCCCCGGAGCCAAAAACACTCAGTACTTC.

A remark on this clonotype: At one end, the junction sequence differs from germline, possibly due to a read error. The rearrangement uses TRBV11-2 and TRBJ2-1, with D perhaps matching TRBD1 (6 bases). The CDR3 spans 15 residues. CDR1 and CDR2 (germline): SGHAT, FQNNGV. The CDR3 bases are TGTGCCAGCAGCCTTACAGGGTGCTCCTACAATGAGCAGTTTTTC. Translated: CASSLTGCSYNEQFF.

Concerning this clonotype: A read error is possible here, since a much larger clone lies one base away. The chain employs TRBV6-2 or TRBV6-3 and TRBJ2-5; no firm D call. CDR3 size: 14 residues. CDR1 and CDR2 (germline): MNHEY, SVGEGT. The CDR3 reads CASTRGPFQGTQYF. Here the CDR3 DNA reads TGTGCCAGCACCCGAGGCCCATTCCAAGGGACCCAGTACTTC.

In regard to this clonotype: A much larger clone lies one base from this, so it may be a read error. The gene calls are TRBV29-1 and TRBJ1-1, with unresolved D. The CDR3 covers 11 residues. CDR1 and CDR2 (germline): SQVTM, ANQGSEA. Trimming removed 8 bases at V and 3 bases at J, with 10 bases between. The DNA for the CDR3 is TGCAGCTCTCAGGTGGACACTGAAGCTTTCTTT. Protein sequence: CSSQVDTEAFF. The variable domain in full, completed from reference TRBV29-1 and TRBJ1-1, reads SAVISQKPSRDICQRGTSLTIQCQVDSQVTMMFWYRQQPGQSLTLIATANQGSEATYESGFVIDKFPISRPNLTFSTLTVSNMSPEDSSIYLCSSQVDTEAFFGQGTRLTVV.

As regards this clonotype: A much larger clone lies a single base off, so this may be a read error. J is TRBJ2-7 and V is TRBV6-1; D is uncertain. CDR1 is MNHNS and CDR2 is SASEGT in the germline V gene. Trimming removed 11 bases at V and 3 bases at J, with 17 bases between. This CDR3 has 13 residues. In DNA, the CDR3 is TGTGCCGTCCCAGTACCGAGCTACTACGAGCAGTACTTC. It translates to CAVPVPSYYEQYF.

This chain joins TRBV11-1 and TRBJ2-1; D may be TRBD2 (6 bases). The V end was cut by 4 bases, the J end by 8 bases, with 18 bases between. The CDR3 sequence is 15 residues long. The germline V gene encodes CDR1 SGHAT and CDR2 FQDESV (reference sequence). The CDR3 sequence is CASSSSRDSSYEQFF. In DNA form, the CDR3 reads TGTGCCAGCAGCTCATCCCGGGACTCCTCCTATGAGCAGTTCTTC.